This T cell receptor (beta chain) is drawn from a study of T cell responses to AZD1222 COVID-19 vaccine. The table came from immunoSEQ multiplex PCR; TCRdb's copy has only in-frame clones and leaves some out. This table holds 140,000 to 150,000 clones, approximately 92% found once. The germline V gene encodes CDR1 LNHDA and CDR2 SQIVND (reference sequence). The CDR3 is 16 amino acids. V gave up 3 bases and J gave up 4 bases, with 18 bases separating them. The sample was peripheral blood, taken on day 0 of AZD1222 vaccination. This clonotype originated in an adult in good health. The chain employs TRBV19 and TRBJ1-1; perhaps TRBD1 as D (6 bases). CDR3 bases: TGTGCCAGTAGTATCCCAGGGGAGATTTTGGCCACTGAAGCTTTCTTT. Its protein is CASSIPGEILATEAFF.